This T cell receptor beta chain was documented in a study of molecular identifiers for immune sequencing clone quantification. About the study: In replicates, RNA from roughly 18,000 or 92,000 naive CD8 cells was split five ways, four sequenced.

In the case of this clonotype: Its specificity is not known.

Broader study findings: Spike-in Jurkat TCR RNA from a single cell reportedly registered among about a million naive cells. Clones above 20 RNA copies contained over 97% of effector molecules but under 1% of naive ones.

Bulk TCR libraries used previously described methods and listed TCR primers. MiXCR, run by TCRdb on the PCR reads, gives a single entry per CDR3 protein. This repertoire shows about 500,000 distinct CDR3 sequences, around 23% found once; its top ten account for just over 0.75%. With 2 bases removed from V and 2 bases from J, the gap between germline ends came to 7 bases. CDR3 length equals 15 residues. Per germline, CDR1 SGHVS and CDR2 FQNEAQ. Sequenced material: naive CD8+ T cells from blood, with Jurkat cell RNA spiked in. Subset specified: FACS-sorted CD8+CD4-CCR7+CD45RA+ naive T cells. This receptor was identified in a human donor in good health. Some libraries in this study had Jurkat cell RNA spiked in. The chain couples TRBV7-8 to TRBJ2-6, with D unresolved. Here the CDR3 reads CASSLFPTGANVLTF. The DNA for the CDR3 is TGTGCCAGCAGCTTATTCCCTACTGGGGCCAACGTCCTGACTTTC. The full variable domain, in which reference TRBV7-8 and TRBJ2-6 provide the parts outside the CDR3, is GAGVSQSPRYKVAKRGQDVALRCDPISGHVSLFWYQQALGQGPEFLTYFQNEAQLDKSGLPSDRFFAERPEGSVSTLKIQRTQQEDSAVYLCASSLFPTGANVLTFGAGSRLTVL.